This T cell receptor (beta chain) was profiled in a study of PD-L1 blockade in urothelial cancer. Time point reported: peripheral blood 6 weeks after treatment start. The germline gives CDR1 MNHEY, CDR2 SVGAGI. The CDR3 contains 14 residues. V shed 0 bases and J shed 11 bases, with 16 bases lying between them. Using immunoSEQ multiplex PCR, the repertoire was profiled, and TCRdb retains in-frame clones only, with some absent. Here the sample spans tens of thousands of clones, roughly 80% being singletons. The starting material was PBMCs, obtained around atezolizumab (anti-PD-L1) treatment. V is TRBV6-5 and J is TRBJ2-5; perhaps TRBD1 as D (6 bases). The receptor was isolated from an older man with urothelial cancer. CDR3 in amino acids: CASSYSAQGMRQYF. DNA of the CDR3: TGTGCCAGCAGTTACTCGGCCCAGGGGATGAGGCAGTACTTC.